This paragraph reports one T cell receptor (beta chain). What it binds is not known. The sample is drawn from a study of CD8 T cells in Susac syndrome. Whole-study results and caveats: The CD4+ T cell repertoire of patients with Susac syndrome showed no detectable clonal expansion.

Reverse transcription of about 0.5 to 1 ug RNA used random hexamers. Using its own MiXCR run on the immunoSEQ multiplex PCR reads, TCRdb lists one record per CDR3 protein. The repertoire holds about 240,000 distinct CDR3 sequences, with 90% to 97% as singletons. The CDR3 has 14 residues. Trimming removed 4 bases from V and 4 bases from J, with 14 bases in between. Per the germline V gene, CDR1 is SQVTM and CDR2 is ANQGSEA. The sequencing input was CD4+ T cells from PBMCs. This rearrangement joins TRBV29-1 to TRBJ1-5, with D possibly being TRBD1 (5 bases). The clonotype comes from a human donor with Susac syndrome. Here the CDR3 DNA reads TGCAGCGTTGGGGAGGCGACAGAGAATCAGCCCCAGCATTTT. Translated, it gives CSVGEATENQPQHF. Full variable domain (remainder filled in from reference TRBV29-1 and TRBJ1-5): SAVISQKPSRDICQRGTSLTIQCQVDSQVTMMFWYRQQPGQSLTLIATANQGSEATYESGFVIDKFPISRPNLTFSTLTVSNMSPEDSSIYLCSVGEATENQPQHFGDGTRLSIL.